Listed below are T cell receptor beta chains from one sample, sequenced in a study of T-cell reconstitution after alpha-beta-depleted transplantation in children. TCRdb reprocessed the PCR reads with MiXCR, giving one entry per CDR3 protein. The profile shows about 32,000 distinct CDR3 sequences, about 6.7% of them singletons. Sequenced material: peripheral blood, taken 60 days after TCRalphabeta/CD19-depleted stem cell transplant. The receptors were gathered from a child under two years old who had a stem cell transplant for acute myeloid leukemia, so the T cells may come from the graft donor. Each CDR3 is given with its conserved first and last residue.

j_gene	v_gene	CDR3aa
TRBJ2-7	TRBV7-9	CASSSVSGEQYF
TRBJ2-3	TRBV25-1	CAISCVRLAGGRSDTQYF
TRBJ1-2	TRBV4-2	CASSQVDGGAYGYTF
TRBJ2-5	TRBV9	CASSVASGGQETQYF
TRBJ1-2	TRBV28	CASRQPNYGYTF
TRBJ1-3	TRBV28	CASSAGAAKNTIYF
TRBJ1-3	TRBV28	CASRTGPYSGNTIYF
TRBJ1-2	TRBV9	CASSDGARYTF
TRBJ2-2	TRBV20-1	CSATGLQNTGELFF
TRBJ2-4	TRBV2	CASRDLSINIQYF
TRBJ1-1	TRBV27	CASSFRQADTEAFF
TRBJ2-1	TRBV7-2	CASSLRSSYNEQFF
TRBJ2-7	TRBV5-1	CASSLSKTEQYF
TRBJ1-5	TRBV7-2	CASSLVSDQPQHF
TRBJ2-3	TRBV7-9	CASSSDSPSTDTQYF
TRBJ2-7	TRBV4-3	CASSQQRFLYEQYF
TRBJ1-2	TRBV7-9	CASSLTGTGYTF
TRBJ2-7	TRBV5-1	CASSHGQGIADYEQYF
TRBJ2-7	TRBV4-2	CASSLGGSGSYEQYF
TRBJ2-2	TRBV10-3	CAVAVANTGELFF
TRBJ1-2	TRBV24-1	CATSPKDSRGYTF
TRBJ1-1	TRBV2	CASITLTGTAEAFF
TRBJ2-1	TRBV7-9	CASSPWGDMSSYNEQFF
TRBJ2-3	TRBV7-9	CASSPGGDTQYF
TRBJ1-1	TRBV3-1	CASNGAQGDTEAFF
TRBJ2-3	TRBV5-1	CASSLEAGDTDTQYF
TRBJ2-7	TRBV7-9	CASSWQGVYEQYF
TRBJ1-6	TRBV10-3	CAISRSDRLNSPLHF
TRBJ2-1	TRBV2	CASSETHSWAGGPYNEQFF
TRBJ2-3	TRBV5-6	CASSPEPTDTQYF
TRBJ2-5	TRBV6-2/TRBV6-3	CASSLFRGPETQYF
TRBJ2-7	TRBV11-2	CASSFGWGSYEQYF
TRBJ2-5	TRBV6-5	CASSYSGRGETQYF
TRBJ2-1	TRBV4-3	CASSPRSEGEQFF
TRBJ2-5	TRBV7-2	CASSLPGPYQETQYF
TRBJ2-5	TRBV11-2	CASSLDRLRVQETQYF
TRBJ1-1	TRBV6-2/TRBV6-3	CASSPGQGTNTEAFF
TRBJ2-1	TRBV27	CASSKGDPSYNEQFF
TRBJ1-2	TRBV10-3	CAISESGTGPYGYTF
TRBJ2-6	TRBV24-1	CATSDLEPLDSGANVLTF
TRBJ1-2	TRBV7-9	CASSPSGRIGGYTF
TRBJ1-5	TRBV9	CASSRQGAGNQPQHF
TRBJ1-2	TRBV7-9	CASSLRRDYGYTF
TRBJ1-4	TRBV29-1	CSVVRLSNEKLFF
TRBJ1-1	TRBV24-1	CATSGTGRMTEAFF
TRBJ2-7	TRBV5-1	CASSLQGRTSYEQYF
TRBJ2-7	TRBV7-2	CASSLADSYEQYF
TRBJ2-3	TRBV12-5	CASGFGRAPDTQYF
TRBJ2-1	TRBV5-6	CASSLGAGWNEQFF
TRBJ2-5	TRBV6-2/TRBV6-3	CASSYKTGYVWETQYF
TRBJ2-1	TRBV27	CASSSILAGGNNEQFF
TRBJ2-1	TRBV10-3	CAILAGGRNEQFF
TRBJ2-1	TRBV7-9	CASSPRELRSSYNEQFF